One sample yielded the 14 T cell receptor beta chains listed below, sequenced in a study of blood T cell repertoires in COVID-19. The data were produced by immunoSEQ multiplex PCR, yet TCRdb's version contains in-frame clones alone and is incomplete. The table lists about 76,000 clones, more than 75% of them singletons, with about 10% in the top ten. The sample was peripheral blood. These receptors were collected from a man aged 60 to 69 with COVID-19, enrolled during active disease.

V is TRBV24-1 and J is TRBJ1-2; 9 bases map to TRBD1. The CDR3 loop spans 15 amino acids. The germline gives CDR1 KGHDR, CDR2 SFDVKD. The junction had 4 bases not matched to a gene; V was cut back by 2 bases and J by 4 bases. The CDR3: CATSDSGQGFYGYTF. The CDR3 DNA reads as TGTGCCACCAGTGATTCCGGACAGGGGTTCTATGGCTACACCTTC.

The CDR3 DNA follows: TGCGCCAGCAGCTTGGCCGGTCTATCGGGTGGCTACACCTTC. It encodes CASSLAGLSGGYTF. The chain joins TRBV5-1 to TRBJ1-2; D is unclear. V was shortened by 0 bases and J by 7 bases, with 13 bases between the two germline ends. The CDR3 is 14 residues long. Germline V gene data show CDR1 as SGHRS and CDR2 as YFSETQ.

The chain couples TRBV21-1 to TRBJ2-6; the table's TRBD1 call for D was not verified on the DNA. TRBV21-1 is given as a pseudogene. The CDR3 covers 16 residues. The CDR3 protein is CARQGPPWSRANVLTF. CDR3 nucleotide sequence: TGTGCCAGACAGGGTCCGCCGTGGAGTAGGGCCAACGTCCTGACTTTC.

V is TRBV19 and J is TRBJ1-4; D call uncertain. Deletions cut 1 base from V and 4 bases from J, with 10 bases between. The CDR3 consists of 15 residues. The germline V gene has CDR1 LNHDA and CDR2 SQIVND (reference sequence). The CDR3 sequence: CASSIAYGDNEKLFF. The CDR3 nucleotides read TGTGCCAGTAGTATAGCTTACGGGGATAATGAAAAACTGTTTTTT.

V and J are TRBV9 and TRBJ1-1, with D perhaps TRBD1 (5 bases). Germline V lookup: CDR1 SGDLS, CDR2 YYNGEE. The germline V and J ends were trimmed by 4 bases and 4 bases, with 20 bases remaining between them. This CDR3 is built from 16 residues. CDR3 protein: CASSPGRRVGGTEAFF. As DNA, the CDR3 is TGTGCCAGCAGCCCAGGACGGAGGGTTGGGGGCACTGAAGCTTTCTTT.

This clone was observed a few times. The chain couples TRBV7-9 to TRBJ2-2; D perhaps matches TRBD1 (6 bases). Germline CDR1 and CDR2: SEHNR and FQNEAQ (reference sequence). The length of the CDR3 is 14 residues. Deletions cut 6 bases from V and 2 bases from J, with 10 bases between. In nucleotides, the CDR3 is TGTGCCAGCAGTCTTGGGGGCAACACCGGGGAGCTGTTTTTT. Protein product: CASSLGGNTGELFF.

The rearrangement links TRBV5-1 to TRBJ1-4, with TRBD1 matching 7 bases. The V and J ends lost 3 bases and 5 bases, in that order; junction bases with no gene match: 4. CDR1 and CDR2 from the germline V gene are SGHRS and YFSETQ. This CDR3 contains 14 residues. This CDR3 is CASSYRGLNEKLFF. The CDR3 nucleotides read TGCGCCAGCAGCTACAGGGGTTTGAATGAAAAACTGTTTTTT.

The chain employs TRBV11-1 and TRBJ1-6, with TRBD1 as a possible D gene (5 bases). The germline gives CDR1 SGHAT, CDR2 FQDESV (reference sequence). Trimming pared 2 bases from V and 9 bases from J, leaving 5 bases between. The CDR3 spans 12 residues. The DNA of the CDR3 is TGTGCCAGCAGCTTAAGGGGTTCACCCCTCCACTTT. Translation: CASSLRGSPLHF.

This clone has a single count. This chain joins TRBV6-2 or TRBV6-3 and TRBJ2-7, with D perhaps matching TRBD2 (5 bases). V lost 4 bases and J 1 base, leaving 17 bases between the germline ends. CDR1 is MNHEY, CDR2 SVGEGT, per germline. CDR3 size: 16 residues. The CDR3 nucleotides read TGTGCCAGCAGTTCTCCCAGAGGGAGTAGGTCCTACGAGCAGTACTTC. Protein product: CASSSPRGSRSYEQYF.

V gene TRBV7-9 combines with J gene TRBJ2-3; 8 bases align to TRBD2. Losses at the gene ends were 8 bases for V and 4 bases for J; bases not matched to a gene: 14. The CDR3 has 16 amino acids. The germline V gene encodes CDR1 SEHNR and CDR2 FQNEAQ (reference sequence). The DNA for the CDR3 is TGTGCCAGCGGCTCAAACCGGGGGGGCATCGCAGATACGCAGTATTTT. This gives the protein CASGSNRGGIADTQYF.

V and J are TRBV2 and TRBJ1-1, with D maybe TRBD1 (6 bases). The V gene's germline CDR1 is SNHLY and CDR2 FYNNEI. This CDR3 has 16 residues. Trimming removed 6 bases from V and 3 bases from J, with 20 bases in between. CDR3 residues: CASSARQVSADTEAFF. CDR3 sequence (DNA): TGTGCCAGCAGCGCTAGACAGGTTTCGGCGGACACTGAAGCTTTCTTT.

This chain links TRBV3-1 (or the pseudogene TRBV3-2) with TRBJ2-2, with D possibly TRBD1 on 7 matching bases. Trimming stripped 4 bases from V and 0 bases from J, with 18 bases between. Germline CDR1 LGHDT, CDR2 YNNKEL (reference sequence). This CDR3 spans 18 amino acids. As DNA, the CDR3 is TGTGCCAGCAGCCCCCTCCCACCAGGGGGGTCGAACACCGGGGAGCTGTTTTTT. This translates into CASSPLPPGGSNTGELFF.

This clone was recorded once. The rearrangement joins TRBV5-1 to TRBJ2-3; TRBD2 matches 9 bases. V lost 3 bases and J lost 4; bases outside the gene matches: 15. CDR1 and CDR2 from the germline V gene are SGHRS and YFSETQ. The CDR3 loop spans 18 amino acids. CDR3 in amino acids: CASSWRLAGRSGADTQYF. The CDR3, as DNA: TGCGCCAGCAGCTGGCGCCTAGCGGGAAGAAGTGGGGCAGATACGCAGTATTTT.

This clone was detected a few times. The V call is TRBV28, the J call TRBJ1-2; D may be TRBD1 (6 bases). The V gene lost 5 bases and the J gene lost 4 bases, with 11 bases spanning the gap. CDR3 length: 13 amino acids. The germline V gene encodes CDR1 MDHEN and CDR2 SYDVKM. This CDR3 is CASSRTGTYGYTF. DNA of the CDR3: TGTGCCAGCAGTCGTACAGGGACCTATGGCTACACCTTC.